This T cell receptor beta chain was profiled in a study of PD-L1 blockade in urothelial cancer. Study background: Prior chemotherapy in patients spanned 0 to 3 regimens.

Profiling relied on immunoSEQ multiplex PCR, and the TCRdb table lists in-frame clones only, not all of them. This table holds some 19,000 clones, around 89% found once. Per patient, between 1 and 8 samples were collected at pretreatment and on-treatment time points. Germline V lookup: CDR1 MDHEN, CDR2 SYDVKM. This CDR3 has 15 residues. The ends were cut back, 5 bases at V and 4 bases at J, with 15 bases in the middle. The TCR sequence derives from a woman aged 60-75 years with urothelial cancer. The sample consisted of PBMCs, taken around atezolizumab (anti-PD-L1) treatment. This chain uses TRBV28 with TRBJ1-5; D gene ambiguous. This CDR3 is CASSPSGSLNQPQHF. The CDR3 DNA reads TGTGCCAGCAGTCCGAGCGGATCCTTGAATCAGCCCCAGCATTTT. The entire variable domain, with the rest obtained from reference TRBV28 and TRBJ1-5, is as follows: DVKVTQSSRYLVKRTGEKVFLECVQDMDHENMFWYRQDPGLGLRLIYFSYDVKMKEKGDIPEGYSVSREKKERFSLILESASTNQTSMYLCASSPSGSLNQPQHFGDGTRLSIL.